One TCR beta chain is described in this entry. This entry is derived from a study of blood T cell repertoires in COVID-19. On the study more broadly: From the United States, Italy and Spain came samples of acute and convalescent COVID-19. T cells, B-cell-depleted T cells, or PBMCs provided the cDNA or gDNA that served as material.

Per the germline V gene, CDR1 is SGHAT and CDR2 is FQNNGV. The V end was cut by 1 base, the J end by 0 bases, with 15 bases between. The CDR3 loop spans 18 amino acids. Authors' analysis steps: Using reference gene primer amplification, nucleated cell counts were estimated. Profiled with immunoSEQ multiplex PCR; TCRdb holds only in-frame clones, not every one. D and trimming come from the DNA, and the V and J calls and clone size come from that table. The sample shows 220,000 or so clones, about 85% of them seen only once. The chain employs TRBV11-2 and TRBJ2-2; D not resolved. The sequence derives from a man aged 45 to 65 who had recovered from COVID-19. The specimen sequenced was peripheral blood. The DNA for the CDR3 is TGTGCCAGCAGCTTAGTTGGCAGGCTACCCTCGAACACCGGGGAGCTGTTTTTT. Translating gives CASSLVGRLPSNTGELFF.